This TCR beta chain stems from a study of monozygotic twins with inflammatory bowel disease. Germline V gene lookup returns CDR1 SEHNR and CDR2 FQNEAQ (reference sequence). The CDR3 has 16 amino acids. TCRdb reprocessed the 5' RACE reads and reports one entry per CDR3 protein, with no DNA. The repertoire table contains 210,000 or so distinct CDR3 sequences. The gene calls are TRBV7-9 and TRBJ2-7; no DNA is available, so the TRBD1 call from TCRdb remains unchecked. Sequenced: blood. The TCR sequence derives from a human donor with ulcerative colitis or Crohn's disease, or a healthy co-twin of an affected twin (not recorded which). CDR3 in amino acids: CASSLVGHKVSYEQYF.